The present T cell receptor (beta chain) was sequenced within a study of blood T cell repertoires in COVID-19. The overall study: Some COVID-19 samples were acute and others convalescent; all came from the United States, Italy and Spain. PBMCs, B-cell-depleted T cells, or T cells were the source of the cDNA or gDNA that made up the material.

Germline-derived CDR1 and CDR2 are MNHEY and SMNVEV (reference sequence). Trimming removed 4 bases at V and 6 bases at J, with 12 bases between. This CDR3 spans 14 amino acids. In the source study's methods: Reference gene primers were amplified, and this amplification served to estimate nucleated cell counts. Repertoires were generated with immunoSEQ multiplex PCR, while TCRdb's copy carries only in-frame clones and drops some. For V, J and clone size, that table is used; D and trimming come from the DNA. The data contain approximately 240,000 clones, around four fifths of them singletons. The chain joins TRBV27 to TRBJ2-2; D may be TRBD1 (6 bases). The TCR was taken from a woman in her sixties or seventies who had recovered from COVID-19. Source material: peripheral blood. The CDR3 loop reads CASSSDYRAGELFF. The CDR3 coding sequence is TGTGCCAGCAGTTCCGACTACAGGGCCGGGGAGCTGTTTTTT.